Following are 2 T cell receptor beta chains from one sample sequenced in a study of blood T cells in healthy people across ages. Then a second PCR, running roughly 7 to 12 cycles, was carried out with a sample-barcoded 5' primer and a J-beta primer mix. TCRdb re-called the 5' RACE reads through MiXCR, storing one row per CDR3 protein. The sample has 700,000 or so distinct CDR3 sequences, about a fifth seen once. The specimen was blood. These receptors all come from a man in his 70s in good health.

V and J are TRBV11-1 and TRBJ2-5, with D possibly matching TRBD2 (5 bases). The V end was cut by 7 bases, the J end by 4 bases, with 13 bases between. This CDR3 comprises 13 residues. Germline V gene data show CDR1 as SGHAT and CDR2 as FQDESV (reference sequence). The chain's CDR3 is CASNDGGRETQYF. The CDR3 DNA sequence: TGTGCCAGCAATGATGGAGGCCGAGAGACCCAGTACTTC.

This clonotype has more than one count but fewer than ten. The V call is TRBV20-1, the J call TRBJ2-4, with D uncertain. This CDR3 has 11 amino acids. The V end lost 6 bases, the J end lost 2 bases, and 5 bases lay between the germline ends. Germline V CDR1 and CDR2: DFQATT, SNEGSKA (reference sequence). For the CDR3, the DNA is TGCAGTGCAGAGACCAAAAACATTCAGTACTTC. As protein: CSAETKNIQYF.